These 25 T cell receptor beta chains were sequenced from one sample in a study of blood T cell repertoires in COVID-19. Clones were sequenced by immunoSEQ multiplex PCR, and TCRdb holds only the in-frame ones, with some missing. The repertoire includes approximately 89,000 clones, nearly 95% of them detected once, and about 4.5% sits in the top ten. Sequenced: peripheral blood. These receptors were taken from a human donor with active COVID-19. The donor label of this sample is uncertain.

This chain uses TRBV19 with TRBJ1-5, with 9 bases aligning to TRBD1. This CDR3 is 15 amino acids long. V dropped 7 bases and J dropped 1; count of bases not matched to a gene: 5. CDR1 and CDR2 from the germline V gene are LNHDA and SQIVND (reference sequence). CDR3 residues: CASKVGTGSNQPQHF. In nucleotides, the CDR3 is TGTGCCAGTAAAGTCGGGACAGGGAGCAATCAGCCCCAGCATTTT.

The chain has TRBV6-5 and TRBJ2-1, with 7 positions matching TRBD2. The V gene's germline CDR1 is MNHEY and CDR2 SVGAGI. V lost 0 bases to trimming and J lost 4 bases; unmatched junction nucleotides: 6. CDR3 size: 16 residues. The CDR3 nucleotides read TGTGCCAGCAGTTACTCGGCGGGAGCCCCTTACAATGAGCAGTTCTTC. It yields the protein CASSYSAGAPYNEQFF.

The V call is TRBV24-1, the J call TRBJ2-1; 9 bases are a match to TRBD1. The junction had 6 bases not matched to a gene; V was cut back by 0 bases and J by 4 bases. This CDR3 is 17 amino acids long. The germline CDR1 and CDR2 sequences are KGHDR and SFDVKD. The CDR3 loop reads CATSDLGATGGYNEQFF. The CDR3 DNA sequence: TGTGCCACCAGTGATTTGGGGGCGACAGGGGGATACAATGAGCAGTTCTTC.

V usage is TRBV3-1 (or the pseudogene TRBV3-2) and J usage is TRBJ2-5; D is unclear. Germline V gene lookup returns CDR1 LGHDT and CDR2 YNNKEL (reference sequence). This CDR3 comprises 12 residues. The ends were cut back, 6 bases at V and 5 bases at J, with 10 bases in the middle. This chain's CDR3 is CASRSGSETQYF. The DNA of the CDR3 is TGTGCCAGCAGATCCGGTTCCGAGACCCAGTACTTC.

The V and J genes are TRBV6-5 and TRBJ1-3; no clear D. Germline assignment: CDR1 MNHEY and CDR2 SVGAGI. This CDR3 contains 15 residues. Trimming shortened V by 0 bases and J by 7 bases, and 13 bases separated the two germline ends. The CDR3 reads CASSYSAKRVNTIYF. The CDR3 region has the DNA TGTGCCAGCAGTTACTCGGCGAAACGGGTGAACACCATATATTTT.

The genes are TRBV24-1 and TRBJ2-2; D gene unclear. The germline V and J ends were trimmed by 4 bases and 6 bases, with 5 bases remaining between them. Germline-derived CDR1 and CDR2 are KGHDR and SFDVKD. This CDR3 is 12 amino acids long. The CDR3 DNA reads TGTGCCACCAGTGAGGGCCCCGGGGAGCTGTTTTTT. It encodes CATSEGPGELFF.

The chain carries TRBV15 and TRBJ2-1, with a possible D match to TRBD1 (6 bases). The CDR3 spans 15 residues. V shed 2 bases and J shed 7 bases, with 15 bases lying between them. CDR1 and CDR2 (germline): LNHNV, YYDKDF (reference sequence). The CDR3 sequence: CATSRSPKDSNEQFF. CDR3 in DNA: TGTGCCACCAGCAGAAGCCCCAAGGACAGTAATGAGCAGTTCTTC.

This clone occurred once. This chain joins TRBV9 and TRBJ2-1; TRBD2 matches 7 bases. Germline CDR1 reads SGDLS; CDR2 reads YYNGEE. With 0 bases clipped from V and 4 bases from J, the junction kept 7 bases outside the gene matches. This CDR3 spans 16 amino acids. CDR3 loop: CASSVGSSGSYNEQFF. Written as DNA, the CDR3 is TGTGCCAGCAGCGTAGGGTCTAGCGGCTCGTACAATGAGCAGTTCTTC. The whole variable domain, filled in from reference TRBV9 and TRBJ2-1, reads DSGVTQTPKHLITATGQRVTLRCSPRSGDLSVYWYQQSLDQGLQFLIQYYNGEERAKGNILERFSAQQFPDLHSELNLSSLELGDSALYFCASSVGSSGSYNEQFFGPGTRLTVL.

The V and J genes are TRBV7-9 and TRBJ2-1, with 11 bases fitting TRBD2. With V trimmed by 1 base and J by 3 bases, 2 bases remained unmatched. This CDR3 region has 16 residues. Looked up from germline, CDR1 is SEHNR and CDR2 is FQNEAQ (reference sequence). The CDR3 nucleotides read TGTGCCAGCAGCTTAGGTAGCGGGGGGGACTACAATGAGCAGTTCTTC. It encodes CASSLGSGGDYNEQFF.

This clone appeared once. The V and J genes are TRBV7-2 and TRBJ2-2; no clear D. V dropped 1 base and J dropped 0 bases, with 6 bases sitting between them. The length of the CDR3 is 15 residues. The germline CDR1 and CDR2 sequences are SGHTA and FQGNSA. Here the CDR3 DNA reads TGTGCCAGCAGCTTAGTATCAGCGAACACCGGGGAGCTGTTTTTT. It codes for CASSLVSANTGELFF.

The chain carries TRBV9 and TRBJ2-2; 8 bases are a match to TRBD1. V trimming: 5 bases; J trimming: 2 bases; junction bases outside the gene matches: 8. The V gene's germline CDR1 is SGDLS and CDR2 YYNGEE. This CDR3 has 16 residues. The CDR3 coding sequence is TGTGCCAGCAGTGGACCGGGACAGGCCAACACCGGGGAGCTGTTTTTT. It yields the protein CASSGPGQANTGELFF.

This clone was observed once. This chain joins TRBV6-5 and TRBJ1-1, with D perhaps matching TRBD1 (5 bases). The CDR3 is 13 amino acids. Germline V gives CDR1 MNHEY, CDR2 SVGAGI. V lost 8 bases, J lost 6 bases, and 16 bases lay in between. The CDR3 DNA reads as TGTGCCAGCTCTAGGGGCTCGGAATCTGAAGCTTTCTTT. As protein: CASSRGSESEAFF.

This rearrangement joins TRBV6-6 to TRBJ2-1; 13 bases fit TRBD2. In germline, CDR1 is MNHNY, CDR2 SVGAGI (reference sequence). CDR3 size: 21 residues. The V segment lost 6 bases and the J segment 7 bases; nucleotides outside the gene matches: 24. Here the CDR3 reads CASSQRPWTSGSVGLKNEQFF. CDR3 sequence (DNA): TGTGCCAGCAGCCAAAGGCCGTGGACTAGCGGGAGTGTAGGGTTGAAAAATGAGCAGTTCTTC.

The chain carries TRBV28 and TRBJ1-5; the match to TRBD1 covers 7 bases. The V segment lost 11 bases and the J segment 0 bases; nucleotides outside the gene matches: 22. The V gene's germline CDR1 is MDHEN and CDR2 SYDVKM. The CDR3 loop spans 19 amino acids. CDR3 sequence: CASTRLRDSGAYSNQPQHF. The CDR3 DNA reads TGTGCCTCCACCAGACTCCGGGACAGTGGGGCCTATAGCAATCAGCCCCAGCATTTT.

The chain couples TRBV5-5 to TRBJ2-2; TRBD1 agrees at 9 bases. Trimming took 5 bases from V and 1 from J; bases not matched to a gene: 3. The germline CDR1 and CDR2 sequences are SGHKS and YYEKEE (reference sequence). This CDR3 has 15 residues. The CDR3 spells CASSSDRGNTGELFF. Written as DNA, the CDR3 is TGTGCCAGCAGTTCGGACAGGGGGAACACCGGGGAGCTGTTTTTT.

The chain couples TRBV11-3 to TRBJ2-1, with D tentatively TRBD2 (6 bases). Trimming stripped 1 base from V and 7 bases from J, with 14 bases between. CDR3 length: 15 residues. Germline V gene sequence: CDR1 SGHNT, CDR2 YENEEA. The CDR3 nucleotides read TGTGCCAGCAGCTTAGGGAGGGCCACGGTGAATGAGCAGTTCTTC. It translates to CASSLGRATVNEQFF.

A remark on this clone: A junction end diverges from the germline sequence, so it may reflect a read error. The chain uses TRBV7-7 and TRBJ2-2, with D maybe TRBD1 (5 bases). The germline CDR1 and CDR2 sequences are SSHAT and FNYEAQ (reference sequence). The CDR3 spans 16 residues. The CDR3 DNA is TGTGCTAGCAGCTCCCTTCCCAGGGTTAGCACCGGGGAGCTGTTTTTT. This encodes CASSSLPRVSTGELFF.

This chain connects TRBV5-1 to TRBJ2-1, with 8 bases lining up with TRBD1. Looked up from germline, CDR1 is SGHRS and CDR2 is YFSETQ. CDR3 length: 15 residues. V lost 3 bases to trimming and J lost 6 bases; unmatched junction nucleotides: 8. CDR3 sequence: CASSSGQGGFNEQFF. The DNA of the CDR3 is TGCGCCAGCAGCTCCGGACAGGGCGGTTTCAATGAGCAGTTCTTC. The full variable domain, with the rest looked up from reference TRBV5-1 and TRBJ2-1, is KAGVTQTPRYLIKTRGQQVTLSCSPISGHRSVSWYQQTPGQGLQFLFEYFSETQRNKGNFPGRFSGRQFSNSRSEMNVSTLELGDSALYLCASSSGQGGFNEQFFGPGTRLTVL.

The chain uses TRBV7-6 and TRBJ2-3; 7 bases match TRBD2. The ends lost 3 bases at V and 2 bases at J; junction bases unmatched: 5. From germline, CDR1 is SGHVS and CDR2 FNYEAQ. The CDR3 extends over 15 amino acids. The CDR3 loop is CASSFSGYYTDTQYF. CDR3 nucleotides: TGTGCCAGCAGCTTTAGCGGGTACTACACAGATACGCAGTATTTT.

The chain employs TRBV7-6 and TRBJ1-2, with a tentative D call TRBD1 (5 bases). V lost 2 bases, J lost 5 bases, and 12 bases lay in between. Germline values: CDR1 SGHVS, CDR2 FNYEAQ. The CDR3 runs 14 residues. The CDR3 bases are TGTGCCAGCAGCTTATTGGGGCCATTATATGGCTACACCTTC. This codes for CASSLLGPLYGYTF.

The chain's CDR3 is CASSLGRGEAFF. The CDR3 DNA is TGTGCCAGCAGCTTAGGCCGCGGTGAAGCTTTCTTT. The chain employs TRBV7-8 and TRBJ1-1; D is unresolved. This CDR3 contains 12 residues. V lost 1 base, J lost 7 bases, and 7 bases lay in between. Germline CDR1 reads SGHVS; CDR2 reads FQNEAQ.

This clone was recorded once. V and J are TRBV20-1 and TRBJ1-2; D not resolved. Germline CDR1 and CDR2: DFQATT and SNEGSKA (reference sequence). Between the trimmed V and J ends, which lost 3 bases and 4 bases, there was a span of 9 bases. The CDR3 loop spans 12 amino acids. CDR3 loop: CSASPVGYGYTF. The CDR3 nucleotides read TGCAGTGCTAGTCCCGTCGGCTATGGCTACACCTTC.

The chain is built from TRBV27 and TRBJ1-3; 8 bases line up with TRBD1. From germline, CDR1 is MNHEY and CDR2 SMNVEV (reference sequence). The trim removed 10 bases at V and 0 bases at J, leaving 8 bases unmatched. The CDR3 has 15 amino acids. CDR3: CATPKDRASGNTIYF. The CDR3 DNA sequence: TGTGCCACCCCAAAGGACAGGGCCTCTGGAAACACCATATATTTT.

This chain joins TRBV6-5 and TRBJ2-2; possible D gene TRBD1, 6 bases. There are 13 residues in the CDR3. V was pared by 9 bases and J by 6 bases, with 14 bases between. Germline V CDR1 and CDR2: MNHEY, SVGAGI. CDR3 DNA sequence: TGTGCCAGTCGTCCACAGGGACCCGGGGAGCTGTTTTTT. Translation gives CASRPQGPGELFF.

This chain uses TRBV20-1 with TRBJ2-1; the match to TRBD2 covers 9 bases. J lost 5 bases, V lost 3 bases, and 5 bases had no gene match. The CDR3 has 14 amino acids. Germline V gene data show CDR1 as DFQATT and CDR2 as SNEGSKA (reference sequence). The CDR3, as DNA: TGCAGTGCTAGTGCGGGACTAGCAGACAATGAGCAGTTCTTC. It encodes CSASAGLADNEQFF.